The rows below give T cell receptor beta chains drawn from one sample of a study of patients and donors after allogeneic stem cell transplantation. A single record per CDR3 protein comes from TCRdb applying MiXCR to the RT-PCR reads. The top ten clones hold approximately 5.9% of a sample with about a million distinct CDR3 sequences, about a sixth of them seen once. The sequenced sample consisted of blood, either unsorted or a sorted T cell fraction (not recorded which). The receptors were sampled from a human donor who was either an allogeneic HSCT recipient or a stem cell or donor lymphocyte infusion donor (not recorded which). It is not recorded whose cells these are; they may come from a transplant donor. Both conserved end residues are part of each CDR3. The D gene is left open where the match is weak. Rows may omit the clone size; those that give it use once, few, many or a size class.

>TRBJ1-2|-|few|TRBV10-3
CAISGSPAGYTF
TGTGCCATCAGTGGATCGCCTGCCGGCTACACCTTC
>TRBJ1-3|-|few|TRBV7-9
CASSTNGGNTIYF
TGTGCCAGCAGCACAAATGGGGGAAACACCATATATTTT
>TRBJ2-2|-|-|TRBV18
CASSPGQSGTGELFF
TGTGCCAGCTCACCAGGGCAGTCAGGCACCGGGGAGCTGTTTTTT
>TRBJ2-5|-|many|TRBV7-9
CASSLVGVETQYF
TGTGCCAGCAGCTTAGTCGGGGTAGAGACCCAGTACTTC
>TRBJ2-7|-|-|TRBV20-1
CSARMSGSEQYF
TGCAGTGCTAGAATGAGTGGGAGCGAGCAGTACTTC
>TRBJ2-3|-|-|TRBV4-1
CASSQFFGGPPRKFSTDTQYF
TGCGCCAGCAGCCAATTCTTCGGGGGGCCCCCTCGGAAATTCAGCACAGATACGCAGTATTTT
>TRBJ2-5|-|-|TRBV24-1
CATSDFTSGVAQYF
TGTGCCACCAGTGATTTCACAAGTGGGGTGGCCCAGTACTTC
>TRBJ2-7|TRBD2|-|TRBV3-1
CASSQEPASGVKSSYEQYF
TGTGCCAGCAGCCAAGAACCGGCTAGCGGGGTAAAAAGCTCCTACGAGCAGTACTTC
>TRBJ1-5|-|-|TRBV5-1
CASSLEGDNQPQHF
TGCGCCAGCAGCCTCGAGGGAGACAATCAGCCCCAGCATTTT
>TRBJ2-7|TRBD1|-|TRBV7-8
CASSVIPTGNEQYF
TGTGCCAGCAGCGTCATACCGACAGGGAACGAGCAGTACTTC
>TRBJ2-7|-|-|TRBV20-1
CSATVFGPSYEQYF
TGCAGTGCAACCGTCTTCGGACCCTCCTACGAGCAGTACTTC
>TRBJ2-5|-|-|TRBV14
CASSQDSTIPGVETQYF
TGTGCCAGCAGCCAAGACTCGACGATCCCCGGGGTGGAGACCCAGTACTTC
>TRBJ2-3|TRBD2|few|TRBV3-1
CASSQVGTSVADTQYF
TGTGCCAGCAGCCAAGTCGGGACTAGCGTCGCAGATACGCAGTATTTT
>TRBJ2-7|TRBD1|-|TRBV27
CASSLSRDSDPYEQYF
TGTGCCAGCAGTTTGAGCAGGGACAGCGATCCCTACGAGCAGTACTTC
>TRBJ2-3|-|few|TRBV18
CASSPRSYGPNTQYF
TGTGCCAGCTCACCCCGTAGCTACGGACCTAATACGCAGTATTTT
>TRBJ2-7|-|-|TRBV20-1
CSASRQTNYEQYF
TGCAGTGCTTCACGACAAACGAACTACGAGCAGTACTTC
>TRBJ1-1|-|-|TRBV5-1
CASSQDRGLIGFF
TGCGCCAGCAGCCAGGATCGCGGCCTCATTGGTTTCTTT
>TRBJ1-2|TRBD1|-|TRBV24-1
CATSLGQINYGYTF
TGTGCCACCAGCCTGGGACAGATCAACTATGGCTACACCTTC
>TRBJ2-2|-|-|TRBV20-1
CSARDVVRGKTGELFF
TGCAGTGCTAGAGATGTTGTACGGGGGAAAACCGGGGAGCTGTTTTTT
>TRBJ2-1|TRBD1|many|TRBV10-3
CAIRDRSSYNEQFF
TGTGCCATCAGGGACAGGAGCTCCTACAATGAGCAGTTCTTC
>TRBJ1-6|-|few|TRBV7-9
CASRVGGPDSPLHF
TGTGCCAGCAGGGTGGGAGGGCCAGATTCACCCCTCCACTTT
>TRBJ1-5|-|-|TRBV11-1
CASSPLPLPRGVRQPQHF
TGTGCCAGCAGCCCACTCCCACTACCGAGGGGGGTTCGACAGCCCCAGCATTTT
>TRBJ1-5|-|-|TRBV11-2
CASSIRPVGQPQHF
TGTGCCAGCAGCATCCGACCGGTTGGTCAGCCCCAGCATTTT
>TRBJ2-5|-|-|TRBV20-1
CSARDLRGTETQYF
TGCAGTGCTAGAGATCTTCGGGGAACGGAGACCCAGTACTTC
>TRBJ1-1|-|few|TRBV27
CASRRPGAGNTEAFF
TGTGCCAGCAGGCGACCAGGGGCCGGGAACACTGAAGCTTTCTTT
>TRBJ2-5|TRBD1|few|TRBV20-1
CSASGTGGLWETQYF
TGCAGTGCTAGCGGGACAGGGGGTTTATGGGAGACCCAGTACTTC
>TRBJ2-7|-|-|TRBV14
CASSQGPGFHEQYF
TGTGCCAGCAGCCAAGGGCCGGGTTTCCACGAGCAGTACTTC
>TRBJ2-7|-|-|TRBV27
CASSFDPEALYEQYF
TGTGCCAGCAGTTTCGATCCAGAAGCCCTATACGAGCAGTACTTC